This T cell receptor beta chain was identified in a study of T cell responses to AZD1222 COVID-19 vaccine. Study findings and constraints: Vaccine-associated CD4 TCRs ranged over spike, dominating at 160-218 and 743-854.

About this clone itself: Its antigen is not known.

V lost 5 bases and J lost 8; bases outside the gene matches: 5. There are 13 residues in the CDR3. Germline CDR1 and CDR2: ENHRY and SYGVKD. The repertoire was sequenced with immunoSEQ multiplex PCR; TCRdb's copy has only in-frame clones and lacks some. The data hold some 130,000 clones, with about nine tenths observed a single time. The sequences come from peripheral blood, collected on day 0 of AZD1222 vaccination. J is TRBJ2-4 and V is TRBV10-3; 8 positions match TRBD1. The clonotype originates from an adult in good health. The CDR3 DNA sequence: TGTGCCATCAGTCGAGGACAGGGAGACATTCAGTACTTC. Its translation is CAISRGQGDIQYF.